The sequence of this TCR beta chain was determined in a study of T-cell memory formation after mild COVID-19. General study points: Pre-infection memory harbored some responding clones, suggesting cross-reactive memory joined. There was no confirmation that second-wave clones peaking on day 37 were SARS-CoV-2 specific.

The germline gives CDR1 SGHVS, CDR2 FQNEAQ. The CDR3 is 15 amino acids. Trimming took off 1 base at V and 0 bases at J, with 4 bases between the two ends. TCRdb recomputed calls from the 5' RACE reads with MiXCR, one row per CDR3 protein. The profile shows 250,000 to 400,000 distinct CDR3 sequences, roughly an eighth of them singletons. This clonotype was picked up many times. Its specificity is not known. The material sequenced was PBMCs or a T cell subset sorted from them (not recorded which). The receptor's source is a man between 18 and 35 years old who had mild COVID-19 (a few samples of this study predate the infection). Cell type and time point are not known. This chain uses TRBV7-8 with TRBJ2-6; D ambiguous. CDR3 residues: CASSLGHSGANVLTF. CDR3 DNA: TGTGCCAGCAGCTTAGGGCACTCTGGGGCCAACGTCCTGACTTTC.